The entry below gives a single TCR beta chain sequence along with its context. Libraries were prepared by immunoSEQ multiplex PCR; TCRdb keeps only in-frame clonotypes and omits some of them. This sample has 7,000 to 9,000 clones, with more than 75% found just once. The CDR3 runs 15 residues. Germline V gene sequence: CDR1 LNHDA, CDR2 SQIVND (reference sequence). Unmatched junction bases numbered 3, after V lost 3 bases and J lost 4 bases. This entry is derived from a study of T cell clonotyping in hematopoietic cell transplantation. The sequence derives from a male patient aged 45-59 years who had an allogeneic stem cell transplant from a related donor, so the T cells may come from the graft donor. Some clones in this sample may be carry-over from other donors' samples. The gene calls are TRBV19 and TRBJ1-5; 10 bases match TRBD1. Sequenced material: PBMCs, taken 100 days after allogeneic stem cell transplant. The CDR3 loop reads CASSILGQGNQPQHF. The CDR3 DNA sequence: TGTGCCAGTAGTATCCTGGGACAGGGGAATCAGCCCCAGCATTTT.